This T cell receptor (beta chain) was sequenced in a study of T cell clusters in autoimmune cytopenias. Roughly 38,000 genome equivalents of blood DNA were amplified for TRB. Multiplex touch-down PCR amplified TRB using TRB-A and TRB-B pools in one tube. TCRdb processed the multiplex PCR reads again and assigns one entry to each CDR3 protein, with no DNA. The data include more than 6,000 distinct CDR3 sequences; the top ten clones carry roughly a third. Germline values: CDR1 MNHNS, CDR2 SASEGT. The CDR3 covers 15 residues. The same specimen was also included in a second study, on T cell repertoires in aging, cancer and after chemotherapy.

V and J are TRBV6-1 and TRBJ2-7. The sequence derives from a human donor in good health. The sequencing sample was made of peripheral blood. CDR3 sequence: CASSELAGGSYEQYF.